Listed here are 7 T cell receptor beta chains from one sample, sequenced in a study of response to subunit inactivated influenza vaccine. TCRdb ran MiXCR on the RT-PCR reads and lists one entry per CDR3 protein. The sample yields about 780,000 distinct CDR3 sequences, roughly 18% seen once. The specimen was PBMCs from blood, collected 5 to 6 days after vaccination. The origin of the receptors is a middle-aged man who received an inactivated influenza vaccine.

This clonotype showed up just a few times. This CDR3 is CASSLVATLRETQYF. The CDR3 DNA follows: TGTGCCAGCAGCTTAGTCGCGACCCTAAGGGAGACCCAGTACTTC. This chain links TRBV7-6 with TRBJ2-5; D gene ambiguous. The germline V and J ends were trimmed by 1 base and 5 bases, with 14 bases remaining between them. The CDR3 loop spans 15 amino acids. The germline CDR1 and CDR2 sequences are SGHVS and FNYEAQ.

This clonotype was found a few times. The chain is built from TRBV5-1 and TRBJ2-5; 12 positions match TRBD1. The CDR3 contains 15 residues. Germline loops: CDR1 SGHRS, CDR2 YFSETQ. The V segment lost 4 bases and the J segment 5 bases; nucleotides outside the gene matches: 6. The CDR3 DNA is TGCGCCAGCAGCCGGGACAGGGGGCGCGAGGAGACCCAGTACTTC. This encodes CASSRDRGREETQYF.

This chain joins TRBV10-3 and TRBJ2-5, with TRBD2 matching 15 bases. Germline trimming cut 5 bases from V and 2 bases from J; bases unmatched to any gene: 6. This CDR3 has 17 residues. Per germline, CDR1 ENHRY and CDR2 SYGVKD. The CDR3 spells CAISPGTSGGPQETQYF. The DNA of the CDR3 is TGTGCCATCAGTCCCGGGACTAGCGGGGGGCCACAAGAGACCCAGTACTTC.

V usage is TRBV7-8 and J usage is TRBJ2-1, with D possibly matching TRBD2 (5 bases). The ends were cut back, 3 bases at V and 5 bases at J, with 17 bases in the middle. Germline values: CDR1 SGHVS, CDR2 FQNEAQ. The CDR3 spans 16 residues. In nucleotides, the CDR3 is TGTGCCAGCAGCTTTCAGAGGTTAGGGAGAAACAATGAGCAGTTCTTC. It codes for CASSFQRLGRNNEQFF.

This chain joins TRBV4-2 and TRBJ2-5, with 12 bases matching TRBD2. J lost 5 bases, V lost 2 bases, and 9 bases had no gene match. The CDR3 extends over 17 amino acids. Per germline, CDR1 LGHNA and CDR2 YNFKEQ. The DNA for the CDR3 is TGTGCCAGCAGCCAAACCGCTAGCGGGGGGGCCTATGAGACCCAGTACTTC. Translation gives CASSQTASGGAYETQYF.

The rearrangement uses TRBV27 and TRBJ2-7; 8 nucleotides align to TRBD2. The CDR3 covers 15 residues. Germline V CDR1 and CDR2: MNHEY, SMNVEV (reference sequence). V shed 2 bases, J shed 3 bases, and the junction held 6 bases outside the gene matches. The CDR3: CASSLTSGRFYEQYF. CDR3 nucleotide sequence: TGTGCCAGCAGTTTAACTAGCGGACGATTCTACGAGCAGTACTTC.

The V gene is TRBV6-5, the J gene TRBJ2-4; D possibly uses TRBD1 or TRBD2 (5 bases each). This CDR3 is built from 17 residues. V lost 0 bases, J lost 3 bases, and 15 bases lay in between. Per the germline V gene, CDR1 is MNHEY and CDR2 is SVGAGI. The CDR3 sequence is CASSYSNRGAGKNIQYF. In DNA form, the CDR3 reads TGTGCCAGCAGTTACTCGAATCGGGGCGCGGGCAAAAACATTCAGTACTTC.